This T cell receptor beta chain emerged from a study of blood T cell repertoires in COVID-19. Here immunoSEQ multiplex PCR was the method, and the copy in TCRdb shows in-frame clones only, minus some. The sample consists of 200,000 or so clones, about 88% of them appearing once. This CDR3 has 13 residues. V lost 5 bases, J lost 8 bases, and 15 bases lay in between. Germline CDR1 is LNHDA and CDR2 is SQIVND (reference sequence). The specimen sequenced was peripheral blood. The chain combines TRBV19 with TRBJ1-2; D is perhaps TRBD1 (6 bases). The clonotype was recovered from a man in his fifties with COVID-19, enrolled during active disease. The CDR3 loop is CASSPGQKYGYTF. The DNA for the CDR3 is TGTGCCAGTAGTCCCGGACAGAAGTACGGCTACACCTTC.